A selection of T cell receptor beta chains follows, all from one sample in a study of lymphopenia after photon versus proton radiotherapy. Libraries were prepared by immunoSEQ multiplex PCR; TCRdb keeps only in-frame clonotypes and omits some of them. The sample lists tens of thousands of clones; 80% to 85% were seen once. This material consisted of peripheral blood, taken from a patient treated with proton-based radiotherapy. All receptors come from a woman aged 70-85 years with pancreatic cancer. Each CDR3 is given with its conserved first and last residue. The D gene is left open where the match is weak. Size values are once, few and many counts, or a class for expanded clones, and some rows have none.

V	J	size	D	CDR3	DNA
TRBV29-1	TRBJ2-7	once	-	CSVESAGGNYEQYF	TGCAGCGTTGAATCGGCAGGGGGGAACTACGAGCAGTACTTC
TRBV19	TRBJ2-1	-	-	CASSSRGTVVYNEQFF	TGTGCCAGTAGTAGCCGAGGGACGGTAGTCTACAATGAGCAGTTCTTC
TRBV7-2	TRBJ1-1	few	-	CASSLAPTNTEAFF	TGTGCCAGCAGCTTAGCGCCCACGAACACTGAAGCTTTCTTT
TRBV19	TRBJ2-3	-	TRBD2	CASSIEGLAITDTQYF	TGTGCCAGTAGTATAGAGGGACTAGCCATCACAGATACGCAGTATTTT
TRBV18	TRBJ2-5	-	-	CASSPTWTNQETQYF	TGTGCCAGCTCCCCCACGTGGACGAACCAAGAGACCCAGTACTTC
TRBV15	TRBJ2-7	few	TRBD1	CATSREITGTGAYEQYF	TGTGCCACCAGCAGGGAGATAACCGGGACAGGGGCTTACGAGCAGTACTTC
TRBV5-1	TRBJ1-4	few	TRBD1	CASSTRGQLLLSDEKLFF	TGCGCCAGCAGCACGCGGGGACAGCTTCTTTTATCCGATGAAAAACTGTTTTTT
TRBV5-5	TRBJ1-6	-	-	CASSLAPDSPLHF	TGTGCCAGCAGCTTAGCCCCCGATTCACCCCTCCACTTT
TRBV27	TRBJ2-3	-	-	CASSLRVGVGTDTQYF	TGTGCCAGCAGTTTACGGGTGGGGGTAGGCACAGATACGCAGTATTTT
TRBV27	TRBJ2-7	-	-	CASRTGTALYGEQYF	TGTGCCAGCAGAACGGGAACGGCTCTCTACGGCGAGCAGTACTTC
TRBV28	TRBJ2-7	-	-	CASSLWRREMTYEQYF	TGTGCCAGCAGTTTATGGAGGAGGGAGATGACCTACGAGCAGTACTTC
TRBV9	TRBJ2-1	-	TRBD2	CASSALPGLGDNEQFF	TGTGCCAGCAGCGCCCTACCGGGACTAGGTGACAATGAGCAGTTCTTC
TRBV5-1	TRBJ1-1	-	-	CASSLEVSKFNTEAFF	TGCGCCAGCAGCTTGGAAGTTAGTAAATTCAACACTGAAGCTTTCTTT
TRBV7-9	TRBJ2-2	-	-	CASSLFGGRDNTGELFF	TGTGCCAGCAGCTTATTTGGGGGGCGCGACAACACCGGGGAGCTGTTTTTT
TRBV7-2	TRBJ2-1	-	TRBD2	CASSSRTSGRVNEQFF	TGTGCCAGCAGCTCCAGGACTAGCGGGAGAGTCAATGAGCAGTTCTTC
TRBV12-5	TRBJ2-3	-	-	CASGLVRSSDTQYF	TGTGCTAGTGGTTTGGTACGTAGCTCAGATACGCAGTATTTT
TRBV7-9	TRBJ1-1	once	-	CASSFEGLNTEAFF	TGTGCCAGCAGCTTCGAAGGATTGAACACTGAAGCTTTCTTT
TRBV28	TRBJ2-4	-	-	CASSPVFNLAKNIQYF	TGTGCCAGCAGTCCGGTATTTAACCTAGCCAAAAACATTCAGTACTTC
TRBV19	TRBJ2-1	-	TRBD2	CASSSRTSGIDNEQFF	TGTGCCAGTAGTTCTCGGACTAGCGGGATTGACAATGAGCAGTTCTTC
TRBV9	TRBJ2-3	once	TRBD2	CASSLSGRSTDTQYF	TGTGCCAGCAGCCTTAGCGGGAGGAGCACAGATACGCAGTATTTT
TRBV6-5	TRBJ2-1	once	TRBD2	CASSYSTWEGPNEQFF	TGTGCCAGCAGTTACTCGACGTGGGAGGGCCCCAATGAGCAGTTCTTC
TRBV5-6	TRBJ1-5	-	-	CASSSRGFTYQPQHF	TGTGCCAGCAGTTCGAGGGGGTTTACTTATCAGCCCCAGCATTTT
TRBV4-2	TRBJ1-3	-	TRBD1	CASSQEGTGVLISGNTIYF	TGTGCCAGCAGCCAAGAAGGGACAGGGGTCCTTATCTCTGGAAACACCATATATTTT
TRBV19	TRBJ2-5	once	-	CASSMGAVRGVKETQYF	TGTGCCAGTAGTATGGGGGCGGTCCGGGGCGTTAAAGAGACCCAGTACTTC
TRBV6-6	TRBJ2-3	-	-	CASSYSRGAGTDTQYF	TGTGCCAGCAGTTACTCACGGGGGGCCGGCACAGATACGCAGTATTTT
TRBV5-1	TRBJ2-1	few	-	CASYWDGSNEQFF	TGCGCCAGCTACTGGGACGGGTCCAATGAGCAGTTCTTC
TRBV7-8	TRBJ1-5	-	TRBD1	CASSLGTGANQPQHF	TGTGCCAGCAGCTTAGGGACAGGGGCCAATCAGCCCCAGCATTTT
TRBV10-3	TRBJ2-6	-	TRBD1	CAISEARTGSTGANVLTF	TGTGCCATCAGTGAGGCTCGGACAGGGTCGACCGGGGCCAACGTCCTGACTTTC
TRBV20-1	TRBJ1-2	-	-	CSAWEPDGYTF	TGCAGTGCGTGGGAACCCGATGGCTACACCTTC
TRBV19	TRBJ2-1	-	TRBD2	CATTSGSRHNEQFF	TGTGCCACCACCAGCGGGAGTAGGCACAATGAGCAGTTCTTC
TRBV2	TRBJ2-7	-	TRBD2	CASRREAFEQYF	TGTGCCAGCAGGCGGGAGGCCTTCGAGCAGTACTTC
TRBV5-5	TRBJ2-7	-	-	CASSVTEYRSYEQYF	TGTGCCAGCAGCGTGACAGAGTATCGCTCCTACGAGCAGTACTTC
TRBV10-3	TRBJ1-5	-	-	CAISDTGPSNQPQHF	TGTGCCATCAGTGATACAGGGCCAAGCAATCAGCCCCAGCATTTT
TRBV19	TRBJ1-5	-	TRBD1	CASSVGQVYQPQHF	TGTGCCAGTAGTGTAGGACAGGTCTATCAGCCCCAGCATTTT
TRBV28	TRBJ2-1	few	TRBD2	CASSSEPRGGEQFF	TGTGCCAGCAGTTCAGAGCCGCGGGGGGGTGAGCAGTTCTTC
TRBV10-3	TRBJ1-4	-	-	CAISEQVNEKLFF	TGTGCCATCAGTGAACAGGTTAATGAAAAACTGTTTTTT
TRBV7-2	TRBJ1-5	-	TRBD1	CASSLSAGGLQPQHF	TGTGCCAGCAGCTTAAGCGCAGGGGGCTTACAGCCCCAGCATTTT
TRBV2	TRBJ2-1	-	TRBD2	CASLGGREGHNEQFF	TGTGCCAGCCTGGGTGGGCGGGAGGGCCACAATGAGCAGTTCTTC
TRBV27	TRBJ2-7	-	TRBD2	CASSFLLAGGHEQYF	TGTGCCAGCAGTTTCCTTCTAGCGGGAGGACACGAGCAGTACTTC